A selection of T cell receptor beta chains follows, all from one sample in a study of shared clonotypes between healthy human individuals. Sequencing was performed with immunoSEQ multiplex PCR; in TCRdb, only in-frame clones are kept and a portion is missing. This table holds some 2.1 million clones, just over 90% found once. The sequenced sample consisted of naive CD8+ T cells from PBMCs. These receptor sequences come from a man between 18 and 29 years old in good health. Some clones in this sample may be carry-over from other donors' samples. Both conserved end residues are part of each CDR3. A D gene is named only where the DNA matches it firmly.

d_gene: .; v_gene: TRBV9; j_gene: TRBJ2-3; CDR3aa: CASSVGGSTDTQYF; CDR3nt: TGTGCCAGCAGCGTGGGGGGTAGCACAGATACGCAGTATTTT
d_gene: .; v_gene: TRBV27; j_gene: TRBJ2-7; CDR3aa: CASSLSGLRYEQYF; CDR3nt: TGTGCCAGCAGTTTATCGGGGCTCCGCTACGAGCAGTACTTC
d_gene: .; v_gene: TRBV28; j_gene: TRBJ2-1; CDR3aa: CASSSRPPVEGDEQFF; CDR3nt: TGTGCCAGCAGCTCTCGACCCCCGGTCGAGGGCGATGAGCAGTTCTTC
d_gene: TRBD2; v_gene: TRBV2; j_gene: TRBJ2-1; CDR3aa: CASSAGTSGYYYNEQFF; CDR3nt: TGTGCCAGCAGCGCCGGGACTAGCGGATACTACTACAATGAGCAGTTCTTC
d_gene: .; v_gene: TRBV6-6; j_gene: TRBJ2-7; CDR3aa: CASSFGYGAEEQYF; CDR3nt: TGTGCCAGCAGTTTTGGGTACGGCGCTGAAGAGCAGTACTTC
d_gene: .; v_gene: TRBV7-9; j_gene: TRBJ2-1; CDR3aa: CASSLALEQFF; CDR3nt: TGTGCCAGCAGCTTAGCTCTTGAGCAGTTCTTC
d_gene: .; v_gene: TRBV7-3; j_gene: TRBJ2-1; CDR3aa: CASTDSGYNEQFF; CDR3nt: TGTGCCAGTACGGACAGTGGGTACAATGAGCAGTTCTTC
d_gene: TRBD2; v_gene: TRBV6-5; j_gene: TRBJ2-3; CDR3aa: CATTGLARDTQYF; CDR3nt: TGTGCCACCACGGGACTAGCAAGAGATACGCAGTATTTT
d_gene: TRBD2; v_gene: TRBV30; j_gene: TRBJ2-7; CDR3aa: CAWSDPTPTRDYFVYEQYF; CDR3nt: TGTGCCTGGAGCGACCCCACCCCCACCCGGGACTACTTTGTCTACGAGCAGTACTTC
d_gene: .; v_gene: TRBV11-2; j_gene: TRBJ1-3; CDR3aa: CASSLGRGGAGNTIYF; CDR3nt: TGTGCCAGCAGCCTCGGGCGCGGAGGTGCTGGAAACACCATATATTTT
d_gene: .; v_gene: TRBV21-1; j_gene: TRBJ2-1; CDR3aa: CASSKEDPWDFFLCPNEQFF; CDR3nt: TGTGCCAGCAGCAAAGAGGACCCGTGGGACTTTTTTCTGTGTCCCAATGAGCAGTTCTTC
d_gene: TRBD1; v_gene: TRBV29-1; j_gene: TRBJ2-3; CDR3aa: CSVIGTGGTDTQYF; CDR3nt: TGCAGCGTAATTGGGACAGGGGGCACAGATACGCAGTATTTT
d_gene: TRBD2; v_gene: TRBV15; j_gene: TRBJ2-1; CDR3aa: CATSRTSGPNEQFF; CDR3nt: TGTGCCACCAGCAGGACTAGCGGGCCTAATGAGCAGTTCTTC
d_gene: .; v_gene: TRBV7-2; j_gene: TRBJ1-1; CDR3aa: CASSLERNTEAFF; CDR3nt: TGTGCCAGCAGCTTAGAGCGAAACACTGAAGCTTTCTTT
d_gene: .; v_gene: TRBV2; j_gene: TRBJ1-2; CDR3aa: CARPRDRRYGYTF; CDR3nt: TGTGCCAGGCCTAGAGACAGACGCTATGGCTACACCTTC
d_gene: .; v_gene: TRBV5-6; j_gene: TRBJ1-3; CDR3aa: CASSLGYSGNTIYF; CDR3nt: TGTGCCAGCAGCTTGGGGTACTCTGGAAACACCATATATTTT
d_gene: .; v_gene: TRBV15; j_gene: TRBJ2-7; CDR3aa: CATSSITREDSTGYYEQYF; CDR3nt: TGTGCCACCAGCAGCATCACCCGCGAAGATAGCACGGGGTACTACGAGCAGTACTTC
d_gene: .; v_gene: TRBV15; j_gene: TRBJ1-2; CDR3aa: CATSRDARAVRGYTF; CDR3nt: TGTGCCACCAGCAGAGATGCCAGGGCTGTTCGAGGCTACACCTTC
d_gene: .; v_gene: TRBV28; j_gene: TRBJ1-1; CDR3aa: CASSPDTEAFF; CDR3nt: TGTGCCAGCAGCCCGGACACTGAAGCTTTCTTT
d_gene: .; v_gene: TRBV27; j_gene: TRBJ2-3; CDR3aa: CASSEQGHTQYF; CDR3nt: TGTGCCAGCAGTGAACAGGGACATACGCAGTATTTT
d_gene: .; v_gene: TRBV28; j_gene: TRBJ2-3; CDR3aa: CASSPRTSTDTQYF; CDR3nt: TGTGCCAGCAGTCCCCGGACTAGCACAGATACGCAGTATTTT
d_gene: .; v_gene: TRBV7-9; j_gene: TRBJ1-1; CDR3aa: CASSQGLRDRTEAFF; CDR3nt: TGTGCCAGCAGCCAAGGTCTGAGGGATCGAACTGAAGCTTTCTTT
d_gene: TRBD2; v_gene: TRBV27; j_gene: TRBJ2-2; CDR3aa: CASSLGGLAGYAGELFF; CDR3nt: TGTGCCAGCAGTCTAGGGGGACTAGCGGGATACGCCGGGGAGCTGTTTTTT